These 32 T cell receptor beta chains came from one sample sequenced in a study of blood T cells in healthy people across ages. Sample-barcoded 5' priming and a J-beta primer mix drove a second PCR of roughly 6 to 12 cycles. TCRdb re-derived calls from the 5' RACE reads in MiXCR, one entry per CDR3 protein. This sample has around 1,500,000 distinct CDR3 sequences, with about 30% found just once. The specimen was blood. The receptors originated from a woman aged 30 to 39 in good health.

This clonotype has only a few counts. The rearrangement links TRBV20-1 to TRBJ2-7; 9 bases map to TRBD1. The CDR3 loop spans 13 amino acids. The germline CDR1 and CDR2 sequences are DFQATT and SNEGSKA (reference sequence). With 4 bases clipped from V and 6 bases from J, the junction kept 7 bases outside the gene matches. This CDR3 reads CSATRQGGSEQYF. The CDR3 DNA sequence: TGCAGTGCTACCCGACAGGGGGGTTCCGAGCAGTACTTC.

The rearrangement joins TRBV7-3 to TRBJ2-1, with 9 bases lining up with TRBD1. Unmatched junction bases numbered 7, after V lost 6 bases and J lost 7 bases. The germline V gene encodes CDR1 SGHTA and CDR2 FQGTGA. This CDR3 has 14 amino acids. The CDR3: CASSSSGTGNEQFF. DNA of the CDR3: TGTGCCAGCAGTTCCTCCGGGACAGGGAATGAGCAGTTCTTC.

This clonotype was seen many times. The chain couples TRBV15 to TRBJ1-2; D call uncertain. The CDR3 runs to 12 residues. Germline CDR1 reads LNHNV; CDR2 reads YYDKDF (reference sequence). The V gene lost 1 base and the J gene lost 8 bases, with 8 bases spanning the gap. The CDR3 region has the DNA TGTGCCACCAGCAGAGGAGGGTACGGCTACACCTTC. Translation gives CATSRGGYGYTF.

This chain connects TRBV7-3 to TRBJ2-1, with 9 bases aligning to TRBD2. CDR1 and CDR2 from the germline V gene are SGHTA and FQGTGA. The CDR3 is 16 amino acids. Trimming took 2 bases from V and 4 from J; bases not matched to a gene: 6. The CDR3 DNA sequence: TGTGCCAGCAGCTTAGAGCCTAGCGGGGTTTACAATGAGCAGTTCTTC. This gives the protein CASSLEPSGVYNEQFF. Complete variable domain (other parts from reference TRBV7-3 and TRBJ2-1): GAGVSQTPSNKVTEKGKYVELRCDPISGHTALYWYRQSLGQGPEFLIYFQGTGAADDSGLPNDRFFAVRPEGSVSTLKIQRTERGDSAVYLCASSLEPSGVYNEQFFGPGTRLTVL.

This clonotype was picked up many times. The chain has TRBV2 and TRBJ2-7; 10 nucleotides align to TRBD2. The CDR3 contains 15 residues. The germline V gene has CDR1 SNHLY and CDR2 FYNNEI. The trim removed 6 bases at V and 2 bases at J, leaving 7 bases unmatched. The CDR3, as DNA: TGTGCCAGCAGCAATCTAGCGGGAGCCCCCTACGAGCAGTACTTC. As protein: CASSNLAGAPYEQYF. Combining the CDR3 with reference TRBV2 and TRBJ2-7 gives the whole variable domain EPEVTQTPSHQVTQMGQEVILRCVPISNHLYFYWYRQILGQKVEFLVSFYNNEISEKSEIFDDQFSVERPDGSNFTLKIRSTKLEDSAMYFCASSNLAGAPYEQYFGPGTRLTVT.

This clonotype was observed a few times. One end of the junction is discordant with germline, which a read error may explain. V and J are TRBV18 and TRBJ2-7, with D hard to call. The germline V gene encodes CDR1 KGHSH and CDR2 LQKENI. The CDR3 consists of 14 residues. The CDR3 region is CAGSPGMENYEQYF. The CDR3 DNA reads as TGTGCCGGCTCACCTGGAATGGAGAACTACGAGCAGTACTTC.

This clonotype was recorded a few times. One end of the junction fails to match germline, which may point to a read error. The genes are TRBV20-1 and TRBJ1-5; 12 bases map to TRBD1. CDR1 and CDR2 from the germline V gene are DFQATT and SNEGSKA (reference sequence). The CDR3 covers 16 residues. The CDR3 nucleotides read TGCAGTGCTAGCGTAGGGACAGGGGGCGGCAATCGGCCCCAGCATTTT. Amino acid sequence: CSASVGTGGGNRPQHF.

This clonotype was found many times. The genes are TRBV7-2 and TRBJ2-4; TRBD2 matches 9 bases. The germline V gene encodes CDR1 SGHTA and CDR2 FQGNSA. This CDR3 spans 16 amino acids. V lost 5 bases, J lost 2 bases, and 7 bases stayed unmatched. The CDR3 protein is CASSPAGGFSKNIQYF. The CDR3 bases are TGTGCCAGCAGCCCCGCGGGGGGGTTTTCCAAAAACATTCAGTACTTC.

This clonotype was seen more than once but under ten times. V usage is TRBV6-6 and J usage is TRBJ1-2; 8 positions match TRBD1. From germline, CDR1 is MNHNY and CDR2 SVGAGI (reference sequence). The CDR3 sequence is 14 residues long. Trimming removed 2 bases from V and 4 bases from J; junction bases left unmatched: 3. Written as DNA, the CDR3 is TGTGCCAGCAGTTACCCGGACAGGGCCTATGGCTACACCTTC. Translation: CASSYPDRAYGYTF.

The V and J genes are TRBV29-1 and TRBJ2-7; D is ambiguous. V gave up 4 bases and J gave up 7 bases, with 17 bases separating them. This CDR3 is 13 amino acids long. CDR1 SQVTM and CDR2 ANQGSEA come from the germline V gene. The CDR3 region has the DNA TGCAGCGTTGCGTTCGATCCCCTTGCGGAGCAGTACTTC. It encodes CSVAFDPLAEQYF.

The chain has TRBV25-1 and TRBJ2-5; D tentatively reads TRBD1 or TRBD2 (5 bases each). The CDR3 loop spans 16 amino acids. The germline V gene has CDR1 MGHDK and CDR2 SYGVNS. Trimming pared 0 bases from V and 3 bases from J, leaving 14 bases between. CDR3: CASSEYGGSDKETQYF. The CDR3 region has the DNA TGTGCCAGCAGTGAATATGGGGGTTCCGATAAAGAGACCCAGTACTTC.

The chain is built from TRBV6-6 and TRBJ2-1, with 8 bases that match TRBD2. Germline CDR1 is MNHNY and CDR2 is SVGAGI (reference sequence). V lost 8 bases, J lost 6 bases, and 9 bases stayed unmatched. The CDR3 runs to 14 residues. The CDR3 region has the DNA TGTGCCAGCGGACCGACTAGCGCTATCAATGAGCAGTTCTTC. It yields the protein CASGPTSAINEQFF.

CDR3 protein: CASSYSTPHRRNEQFF. CDR3 in DNA: TGTGCCAGCAGTTACTCGACCCCACACCGGAGGAATGAGCAGTTCTTC. The chain uses TRBV6-2 or TRBV6-3 and TRBJ2-1; D perhaps matches TRBD2 (5 bases). The germline V gene has CDR1 MNHEY and CDR2 SVGEGT. The CDR3 totals 16 residues. V gave up 0 bases and J gave up 7 bases, with 16 bases separating them.

This chain's CDR3 is CASTEREKLCMNTEAFF. The CDR3 bases are TGTGCCAGCACCGAACGCGAGAAACTATGCATGAACACTGAAGCTTTCTTT. The chain links TRBV25-1 to TRBJ1-1; D ambiguous. There are 17 residues in the CDR3. V was pared by 7 bases and J by 0 bases, with 21 bases between. Germline V gene sequence: CDR1 MGHDK, CDR2 SYGVNS.

The table lists this clonotype with a few counts. J is TRBJ1-5 and V is TRBV28; D is ambiguous. Trimming removed 4 bases at V and 3 bases at J, with 10 bases between. This CDR3 contains 14 residues. Looked up from germline, CDR1 is MDHEN and CDR2 is SYDVKM. CDR3 DNA: TGTGCCAGCAGTTGGTCAACAGACAATCAGCCCCAGCATTTT. It translates to CASSWSTDNQPQHF.

This clonotype was picked up a small number of times. The rearrangement uses TRBV5-1 and TRBJ2-1, with TRBD2 identical over 7 bases. Per germline, CDR1 SGHRS and CDR2 YFSETQ. The CDR3 has 16 residues. The J segment lost 4 bases and the V segment lost 3 bases, leaving 10 bases of the junction unmatched. The CDR3 reads CASSSQGGGIYNEQFF. CDR3 nucleotide sequence: TGCGCCAGCAGCTCCCAAGGCGGGGGAATTTACAATGAGCAGTTCTTC.

This chain uses TRBV28 with TRBJ2-7; the D gene is possibly TRBD1 (6 bases). The CDR3 extends over 15 amino acids. Looked up from germline, CDR1 is MDHEN and CDR2 is SYDVKM. V was clipped by 4 bases and J by 3 bases, with 16 bases between them. The chain's CDR3 is CASSSPTPTGYEQYF. DNA of the CDR3: TGTGCCAGCAGTTCTCCTACACCGACAGGCTACGAGCAGTACTTC.

Ten or more counts support this clonotype. This sequence joins TRBV29-1 and TRBJ2-5, with a tentative D call TRBD1 (5 bases). The CDR3 length is 12 residues. CDR1 is SQVTM and CDR2 is ANQGSEA in the germline V gene. The V gene lost 5 bases and the J gene lost 2 bases, with 9 bases spanning the gap. The CDR3 DNA sequence: TGCAGCGTTCGTGCAGGGCAAGAGACCCAGTACTTC. As protein: CSVRAGQETQYF. The full variable domain, rest sourced from reference TRBV29-1 and TRBJ2-5, is SAVISQKPSRDICQRGTSLTIQCQVDSQVTMMFWYRQQPGQSLTLIATANQGSEATYESGFVIDKFPISRPNLTFSTLTVSNMSPEDSSIYLCSVRAGQETQYFGPGTRLLVL.

Concerning this clonotype itself: With a much larger clone just one base away, this may be a read error. This rearrangement joins TRBV5-5 to TRBJ2-5; D possibly corresponds to TRBD1 (5 bases). The CDR3 totals 14 residues. Trimming took 2 bases from V and 7 from J, leaving 15 bases between them. Germline V gene data show CDR1 as SGHKS and CDR2 as YYEKEE (reference sequence). The CDR3 region has the DNA TGTGCCAGCAGCTTAGAAGGGGTACGAGGGACCCAGTACTTC. Translated, it gives CASSLEGVRGTQYF.

V is TRBV3-1 and J is TRBJ1-2; 10 bases align to TRBD1. V lost 3 bases to trimming and J lost 8 bases; unmatched junction nucleotides: 6. The CDR3 has 14 residues. Germline CDR1 and CDR2: LGHDT and YNNKEL (reference sequence). The DNA of the CDR3 is TGTGCCAGCAGCCAGGATGACAGGGGGCGCGGCTACACCTTC. Protein: CASSQDDRGRGYTF.

This chain's CDR3 is CASSLLQDLRTEAFF. The CDR3 DNA sequence: TGTGCCAGCAGCTTGCTCCAGGACCTACGCACTGAAGCTTTCTTT. The rearrangement uses TRBV5-4 and TRBJ1-1; the D is unclear. Germline values: CDR1 SGHNT, CDR2 YYREEE (reference sequence). V was shortened by 1 base and J by 4 bases, with 14 bases between the two germline ends. There are 15 residues in the CDR3.

This clonotype was counted at least ten times. The chain recombines TRBV9 with TRBJ2-7, with a possible D match to TRBD2 (5 bases). The CDR3 spans 13 residues. CDR1 and CDR2 from the germline V gene are SGDLS and YYNGEE. Trimming stripped 6 bases from V and 5 bases from J, with 15 bases between. The CDR3 reads CASKEEPGDEQYF. The CDR3 DNA is TGTGCCAGCAAGGAGGAACCTGGGGACGAGCAGTACTTC.

The chain carries TRBV12-3 or TRBV12-4 and TRBJ2-7; 10 positions match TRBD1. V shed 3 bases and J 5 bases; nucleotides not matched to a gene: 4. This CDR3 contains 14 residues. The CDR3 spells CASSLGQGIDEQYF. CDR3 bases: TGTGCCAGCAGTTTGGGACAGGGGATCGACGAGCAGTACTTC.

This clonotype was seen more than once but under ten times. The chain carries TRBV20-1 and TRBJ2-1; D remains ambiguous. Germline CDR1 reads DFQATT; CDR2 reads SNEGSKA (reference sequence). Deletions cut 5 bases from V and 0 bases from J, with 11 bases between. The CDR3 is made up of 14 amino acids. This CDR3 reads CSASRTGSYNEQFF. CDR3 bases: TGCAGTGCTTCCCGAACTGGCTCCTACAATGAGCAGTTCTTC.

This clonotype came up many times. The chain joins TRBV10-3 to TRBJ2-1; 11 bases match TRBD2. The CDR3 length is 15 residues. Germline V gene data show CDR1 as ENHRY and CDR2 as SYGVKD. The trim removed 8 bases at V and 4 bases at J, leaving 7 bases unmatched. The CDR3 nucleotides are TGTGCCATCGCGACTAGCGGGGCATTTTACAATGAGCAGTTCTTC. Its protein product is CAIATSGAFYNEQFF.

This clonotype was counted only a few times. The J gene is TRBJ1-2, the V gene TRBV20-1; no reliable D call. The V gene's germline CDR1 is DFQATT and CDR2 SNEGSKA (reference sequence). V shed 5 bases and J shed 11 bases, with 15 bases lying between them. The CDR3 has 11 residues. DNA for the CDR3: TGCAGTGCTCTGGACGGGATGCTTTACACCTTC. Its protein is CSALDGMLYTF.

The rearrangement joins TRBV7-2 to TRBJ2-3, with TRBD1 identical over 10 bases. CDR3 size: 17 residues. Germline values: CDR1 SGHTA, CDR2 FQGNSA. Germline trimming cut 6 bases from V and 1 base from J; bases unmatched to any gene: 10. DNA for the CDR3: TGTGCCAGCAGTCCGGACGGGACAGGGGTCCGCACAGATACGCAGTATTTT. Its protein product is CASSPDGTGVRTDTQYF.

The table lists this clonotype with a few counts. The chain carries TRBV7-2 and TRBJ1-3; D gene uncertain. V lost 5 bases to trimming and J lost 3 bases, with 14 bases between them. Germline-derived CDR1 and CDR2 are SGHTA and FQGNSA. CDR3 length equals 15 residues. The CDR3 loop is CASSQFSGGGNTIYF. For the CDR3, the DNA is TGTGCCAGCAGCCAATTTTCGGGAGGTGGAAACACCATATATTTT.

This clonotype was detected only a few times. The chain recombines TRBV29-1 with TRBJ2-3; TRBD2 agrees at 8 bases. The CDR3 consists of 15 residues. V shed 3 bases and J 4 bases; nucleotides not matched to a gene: 9. Per the germline V gene, CDR1 is SQVTM and CDR2 is ANQGSEA. CDR3 sequence (DNA): TGCAGCGTTGATGGGAACCCGGGAGGGCCAGATACGCAGTATTTT. Its translation is CSVDGNPGGPDTQYF.

This clonotype was observed many times. CDR3 in amino acids: CASVPGGTGSSEQFF. CDR3 DNA sequence: TGTGCCAGCGTCCCCGGAGGGACAGGGTCAAGTGAGCAGTTCTTC. This sequence joins TRBV12-3 or TRBV12-4 and TRBJ2-1; 9 bases map to TRBD1. CDR3 size: 15 residues. Unmatched junction bases numbered 14, after V lost 8 bases and J lost 9 bases.

This clonotype showed up just a few times. The germline gene is not matched at one end of the junction; a read error may be the cause. This chain connects TRBV7-9 to TRBJ2-7, with D possibly TRBD1 on 5 matching bases. The CDR3 extends over 14 amino acids. The germline CDR1 and CDR2 sequences are SEHNR and FQNEAQ (reference sequence). The CDR3 nucleotides read TGTGTCAGCAGCTTACAGGCCAGCTCCTACGAGCAGTACTTC. It yields the protein CVSSLQASSYEQYF.

This clonotype was observed a handful of times. The CDR3 is CSARDWTKNTEAFF. The DNA for the CDR3 is TGCAGTGCTAGAGATTGGACCAAGAACACTGAAGCTTTCTTT. The chain is built from TRBV20-1 and TRBJ1-1; D unclear. Trimming took off 0 bases at V and 1 base at J, with 9 bases between the two ends. The CDR3 spans 14 residues. Germline values: CDR1 DFQATT, CDR2 SNEGSKA (reference sequence).